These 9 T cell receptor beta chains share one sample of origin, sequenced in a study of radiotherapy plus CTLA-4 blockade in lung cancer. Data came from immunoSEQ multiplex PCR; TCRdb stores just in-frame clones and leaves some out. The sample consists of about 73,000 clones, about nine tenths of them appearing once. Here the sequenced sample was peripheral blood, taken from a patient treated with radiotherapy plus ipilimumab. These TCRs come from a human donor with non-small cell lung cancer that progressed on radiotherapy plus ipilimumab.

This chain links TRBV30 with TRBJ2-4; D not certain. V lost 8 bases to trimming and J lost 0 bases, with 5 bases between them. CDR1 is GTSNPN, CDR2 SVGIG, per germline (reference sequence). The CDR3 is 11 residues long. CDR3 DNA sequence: TGTGCCACTTTAGCCAAAAACATTCAGTACTTC. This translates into CATLAKNIQYF. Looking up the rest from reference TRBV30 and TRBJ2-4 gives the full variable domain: SQTIHQWPATLVQPVGSPLSLECTVEGTSNPNLYWYRQAAGRGLQLLFYSVGIGQISSEVPQNLSASRPQDRQFILSSKKLLLSDSGFYLCATLAKNIQYFGAGTRLSVL.

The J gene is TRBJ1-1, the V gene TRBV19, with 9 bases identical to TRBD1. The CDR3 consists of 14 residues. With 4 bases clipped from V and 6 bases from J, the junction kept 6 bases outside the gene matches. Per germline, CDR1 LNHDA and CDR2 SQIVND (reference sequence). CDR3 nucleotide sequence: TGTGCCAGTAGTACAAGGGACAGGGAGGCTGAAGCTTTCTTT. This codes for CASSTRDREAEAFF.

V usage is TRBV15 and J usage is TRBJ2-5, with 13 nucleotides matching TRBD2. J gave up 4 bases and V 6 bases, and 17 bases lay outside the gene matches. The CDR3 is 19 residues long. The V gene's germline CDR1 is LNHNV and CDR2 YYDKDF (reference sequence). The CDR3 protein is CATSPGRRTSGSGRETQYF. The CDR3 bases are TGTGCCACCAGTCCCGGACGGCGGACTAGCGGGAGCGGACGAGAGACCCAGTACTTC. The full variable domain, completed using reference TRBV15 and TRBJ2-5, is DAMVIQNPRYQVTQFGKPVTLSCSQTLNHNVMYWYQQKSSQAPKLLFHYYDKDFNNEADTPDNFQSRRPNTSFCFLDIRSPGLGDTAMYLCATSPGRRTSGSGRETQYFGPGTRLLVL.

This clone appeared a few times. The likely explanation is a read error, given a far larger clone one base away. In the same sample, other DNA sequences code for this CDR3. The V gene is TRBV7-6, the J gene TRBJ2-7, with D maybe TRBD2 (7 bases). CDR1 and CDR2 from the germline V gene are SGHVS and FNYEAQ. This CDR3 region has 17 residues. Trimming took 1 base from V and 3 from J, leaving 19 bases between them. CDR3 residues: CASSLEGGLGGYYEQYF. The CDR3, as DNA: TGTGCCAGCAGCTTAGAGGGGGGGTTGGGCGGGTACTACGAGCAGTACTTC. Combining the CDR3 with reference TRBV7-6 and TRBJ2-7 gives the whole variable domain GAGVSQSPRYKVTKRGQDVALRCDPISGHVSLYWYRQALGQGPEFLTYFNYEAQQDKSGLPNDRFSAERPEGSISTLTIQRTEQRDSAMYRCASSLEGGLGGYYEQYFGPGTRLTVT.

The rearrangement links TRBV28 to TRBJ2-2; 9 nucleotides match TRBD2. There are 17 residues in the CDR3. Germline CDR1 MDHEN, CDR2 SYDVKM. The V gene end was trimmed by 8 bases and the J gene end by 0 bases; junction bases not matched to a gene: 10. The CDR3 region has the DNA TGTGCCAGCCTGCCCGAGCGGGAGGCGTCGAACACCGGGGAGCTGTTTTTT. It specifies CASLPEREASNTGELFF. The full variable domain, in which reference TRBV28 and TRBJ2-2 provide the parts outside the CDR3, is DVKVTQSSRYLVKRTGEKVFLECVQDMDHENMFWYRQDPGLGLRLIYFSYDVKMKEKGDIPEGYSVSREKKERFSLILESASTNQTSMYLCASLPEREASNTGELFFGEGSRLTVL.

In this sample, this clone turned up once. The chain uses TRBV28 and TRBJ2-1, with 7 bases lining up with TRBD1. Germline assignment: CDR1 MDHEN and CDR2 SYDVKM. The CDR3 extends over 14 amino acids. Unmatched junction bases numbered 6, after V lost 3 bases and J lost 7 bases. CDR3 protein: CASSFGTVGNEQFF. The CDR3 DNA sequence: TGTGCCAGCAGTTTCGGGACAGTCGGGAATGAGCAGTTCTTC.

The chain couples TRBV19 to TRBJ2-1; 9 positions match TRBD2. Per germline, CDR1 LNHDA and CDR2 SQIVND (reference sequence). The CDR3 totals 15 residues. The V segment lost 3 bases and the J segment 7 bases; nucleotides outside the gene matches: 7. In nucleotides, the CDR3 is TGTGCCAGTAGTATTTGGTCTAGCGGGGAGAATGAGCAGTTCTTC. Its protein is CASSIWSSGENEQFF.

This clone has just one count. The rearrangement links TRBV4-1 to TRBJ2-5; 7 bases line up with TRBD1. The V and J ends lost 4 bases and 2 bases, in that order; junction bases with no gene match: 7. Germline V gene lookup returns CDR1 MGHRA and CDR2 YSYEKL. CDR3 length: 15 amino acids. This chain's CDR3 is CASSRLGTAQETQYF. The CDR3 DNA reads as TGCGCCAGCAGCCGATTAGGGACAGCTCAAGAGACCCAGTACTTC.

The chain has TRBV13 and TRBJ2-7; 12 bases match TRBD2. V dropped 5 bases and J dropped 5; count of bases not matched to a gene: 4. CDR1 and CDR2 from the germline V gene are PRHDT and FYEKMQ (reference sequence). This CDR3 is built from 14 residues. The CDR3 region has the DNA TGTGCCAGCAGCCCGACTAGCGGGGGCCACGAGCAGTACTTC. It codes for CASSPTSGGHEQYF.